These T cell receptor beta chains were read from a single sample in a study of blood T cell repertoires in COVID-19. Generated by immunoSEQ multiplex PCR, the TCRdb table keeps only in-frame clones and is missing some. The table shows about 270,000 clones, with approximately 85% occurring only once. Specimen: PBMCs or T cells enriched from blood (not recorded which). The origin of the receptors is a woman in her forties or fifties with acute COVID-19. The CDR3 runs from the conserved cysteine through the conserved F or W. Fields, in order: clone size, CDR3 length, J gene, V gene, D gene, CDR3 protein, CDR3 DNA. A D gene is named only where the DNA matches it firmly. Rows may omit the clone size; those that give it use once, few, many or a size class.

>NA|19|TRBJ2-1|TRBV10-3|TRBD1
CAISDNRGGLRRTYNEQFF
TGTGCCATCAGTGACAACAGGGGCGGGCTAAGGAGAACCTACAATGAGCAGTTCTTC
>NA|16|TRBJ1-4|TRBV18|TRBD1
CASSSIRDRGFGKLFF
TGTGCCAGCTCATCGATCCGGGACAGGGGGTTTGGAAAACTGTTTTTT
>once|15|TRBJ2-7|TRBV18|NA
CASSPVADFSYEQYF
TGTGCCAGCTCACCGGTCGCAGATTTCTCCTACGAGCAGTACTTC
>few|13|TRBJ2-3|TRBV3-1/TRBV3-2|NA
CASSQRGSDTQYF
TGTGCCAGCAGCCAGAGGGGGTCTGATACGCAGTATTTT
>NA|17|TRBJ2-3|TRBV7-9|NA
CAGSGVQLSVRTDTQYF
TGTGCCGGGAGTGGAGTGCAGCTTAGCGTGCGGACAGATACGCAGTATTTT
>NA|16|TRBJ1-5|TRBV19|NA
CASTDSGARMDQPQHF
TGTGCCAGTACCGACTCAGGGGCGAGGATGGATCAGCCCCAGCATTTT
>NA|17|TRBJ1-3|TRBV4-3|NA
CASSQAGGAGSGNTIYF
TGCGCCAGCAGCCAAGCGGGAGGGGCTGGCTCTGGAAACACCATATATTTT
>NA|15|TRBJ1-2|TRBV30|TRBD1
CAWSFYDRGRAGYTF
TGTGCCTGGAGTTTTTACGACAGGGGTCGAGCAGGCTACACCTTC
>once|12|TRBJ1-3|TRBV23-1|NA
CASSQLVDTIYF
TGCGCCAGCAGTCAACTGGTAGACACCATATATTTT
>NA|13|TRBJ1-5|TRBV30|NA
CAWSRTGNQPQHF
TGTGCCTGGAGCCGAACGGGGAATCAGCCCCAGCATTTT
>NA|14|TRBJ1-4|TRBV18|NA
CASSPRRGREKLFF
TGTGCCAGCTCACCGAGGCGGGGCAGGGAAAAACTGTTTTTT
>few|14|TRBJ1-1|TRBV7-9|NA
CASSLQGQLTEAFF
TGTGCCAGCAGCTTACAAGGACAGCTCACTGAAGCTTTCTTT
>NA|14|TRBJ1-5|TRBV7-8|NA
CASSRDGSNQPQHF
TGTGCCAGCAGCCGCGACGGGAGCAATCAGCCCCAGCATTTT
>NA|13|TRBJ2-7|TRBV29-1|TRBD1
CSVEGQGAYEQYF
TGCAGCGTTGAGGGACAGGGTGCGTACGAGCAGTACTTC
>NA|14|TRBJ1-1|TRBV10-3|TRBD1
CAISTLAGGTEAFF
TGTGCCATCAGTACATTAGCAGGGGGAACTGAAGCTTTCTTT
>NA|15|TRBJ2-3|TRBV10-1|TRBD2
CASSSGGGGVDTQYF
TGCGCCAGCAGCAGCGGGGGCGGGGGGGTAGATACGCAGTATTTT
>NA|13|TRBJ1-2|TRBV12-5|TRBD1
CASGLRGTDGYTF
TGTGCTAGTGGTTTGCGGGGGACAGATGGCTACACCTTC
>NA|15|TRBJ1-3|TRBV7-8|NA
CASSPEGVSGNTIYF
TGTGCCAGCAGCCCGGAGGGTGTCTCTGGAAACACCATATATTTT
>NA|16|TRBJ2-6|TRBV21-1|NA
CASMTVNSSGANVLTF
TGTGCCAGTATGACGGTCAACAGCTCTGGGGCCAACGTCCTGACTTTC
>NA|14|TRBJ1-5|TRBV15|TRBD1
CATSADRGNQPQHF
TGTGCCACCAGCGCTGACAGGGGCAATCAGCCCCAGCATTTT
>NA|13|TRBJ1-4|TRBV25-1|TRBD1
CASRGTANEKLFF
TGTGCCAGCAGGGGGACAGCTAATGAAAAACTGTTTTTT
>NA|14|TRBJ1-2|TRBV7-6|TRBD1
CASSVGDRGYGYTF
TGTGCCAGCAGCGTTGGGGACAGGGGATATGGCTACACCTTC
>NA|19|TRBJ1-5|TRBV27|NA
CASSLYYGGATGGNQPQHF
TGTGCCAGCAGTTTATATTATGGCGGGGCAACGGGCGGCAATCAGCCCCAGCATTTT
>NA|11|TRBJ1-1|TRBV13|NA
CASTLNTEAFF
TGTGCCAGCACCTTGAACACTGAAGCTTTCTTT
>few|16|TRBJ2-1|TRBV7-3|NA
CASSLKSSAGYNEQFF
TGTGCCAGCAGCTTAAAGTCGTCGGCAGGATACAATGAGCAGTTCTTC
>NA|15|TRBJ1-6|TRBV5-4|NA
CASSLARGGVSPLHF
TGTGCCAGCAGCTTGGCCCGGGGTGGCGTGTCACCCCTCCACTTT
>NA|16|TRBJ2-3|TRBV9|TRBD2
CASSPYGGESTDTQYF
TGTGCCAGCAGCCCCTATGGGGGGGAGAGCACAGATACGCAGTATTTT
>NA|13|TRBJ2-1|TRBV7-2|TRBD1
CASSVGQDNEQFF
TGTGCCAGCAGCGTGGGACAGGACAATGAGCAGTTCTTC
>NA|16|TRBJ2-1|TRBV6-1|TRBD2
CASSELAGGYNNEQFF
TGTGCCAGCAGTGAACTAGCGGGGGGGTATAACAATGAGCAGTTCTTC
>NA|15|TRBJ2-3|TRBV11-2|TRBD2
CASSLASGTTDTQYF
TGTGCCAGCAGCTTAGCTAGCGGAACCACAGATACGCAGTATTTT
>NA|11|TRBJ1-1|TRBV20-1|NA
CSARDLGQAFF
TGCAGTGCTAGGGATTTGGGGCAGGCTTTCTTT
>NA|15|TRBJ1-2|TRBV6-1|TRBD1
CASSEPWDRANGYTF
TGTGCCAGCAGTGAACCCTGGGACAGGGCGAATGGCTACACCTTC
>many|13|TRBJ1-2|TRBV12-3/TRBV12-4|NA
CASSSGANYGYTF
TGTGCCAGCAGTTCCGGGGCTAACTATGGCTACACCTTC
>few|16|TRBJ1-1|TRBV5-1|TRBD1
CASSLVGGGENTEAFF
TGCGCCAGCAGCTTGGTAGGGGGCGGAGAGAACACTGAAGCTTTCTTT
>NA|13|TRBJ1-4|TRBV6-5|NA
CAGSGSSNEKLFF
TGTGCCGGATCGGGGTCCTCTAATGAAAAACTGTTTTTT
>NA|13|TRBJ1-5|TRBV30|NA
CAWSNLRDQPQHF
TGTGCCTGGAGTAACCTGAGGGATCAGCCCCAGCATTTT
>NA|15|TRBJ1-5|TRBV7-6|TRBD1
CASSLDRGSNQPQHF
TGTGCCAGCAGCTTAGACAGGGGATCAAATCAGCCCCAGCATTTT
>once|14|TRBJ2-3|TRBV5-6|TRBD1
CASTNKGAHDTQYF
TGTGCCAGCACTAACAAGGGGGCTCACGATACGCAGTATTTT
>NA|16|TRBJ2-1|TRBV6-5|NA
CASSSQGGLGYNEQFF
TGTGCCAGCAGTTCCCAAGGAGGGCTAGGTTACAATGAGCAGTTCTTC
>few|14|TRBJ1-2|TRBV7-2|TRBD1
CASSPRQGTEGYTF
TGTGCCAGCAGCCCGAGACAGGGGACTGAAGGCTACACCTTC
>NA|15|TRBJ1-1|TRBV19|TRBD1
CASSSSGTANTEAFF
TGTGCCAGTAGCTCTTCCGGGACAGCGAACACTGAAGCTTTCTTT
>NA|11|TRBJ2-5|TRBV11-3|NA
CASSLKRTQYF
TGTGCCAGCAGCCTCAAGAGGACCCAGTACTTC
>NA|15|TRBJ2-2|TRBV18|NA
CASSPPAQQTGELFF
TGTGCCAGCTCACCACCGGCTCAACAAACCGGGGAGCTGTTTTTT
>NA|15|TRBJ1-5|TRBV19|TRBD1
CASSPGRGLNQPQHF
TGTGCCAGTAGTCCCGGCAGGGGGCTCAATCAGCCCCAGCATTTT
>NA|16|TRBJ2-2|TRBV30|TRBD2
CAWSVAGAPGTGELFF
TGTGCCTGGAGTGTAGCGGGGGCCCCGGGCACCGGGGAGCTGTTTTTT
>NA|15|TRBJ2-1|TRBV9|NA
CASSVAPEGYNEQFF
TGTGCCAGCAGCGTAGCCCCAGAGGGATACAATGAGCAGTTCTTC
>NA|15|TRBJ1-1|TRBV13|NA
CASSLVLGDSTEAFF
TGTGCCAGCAGCTTAGTTTTAGGGGATAGTACTGAAGCTTTCTTT
>NA|15|TRBJ1-1|TRBV6-5|NA
CASSYSLQALTEAFF
TGTGCCAGCAGTTACTCTTTACAGGCTCTCACTGAAGCTTTCTTT
>NA|16|TRBJ2-2|TRBV30|TRBD2
CAWSVIAGRNTGELFF
TGTGCCTGGAGTGTTATAGCGGGGCGGAACACCGGGGAGCTGTTTTTT
>NA|15|TRBJ1-2|TRBV14|NA
CASSQEGPGLGSYTF
TGTGCCAGCAGCCAAGAAGGTCCAGGCCTCGGAAGCTACACCTTC
>NA|15|TRBJ2-5|TRBV19|TRBD2
CASSIEFSGGETQYF
TGTGCCAGTAGTATAGAGTTCAGCGGGGGAGAGACCCAGTACTTC
>NA|14|TRBJ1-2|TRBV6-1|NA
CASREAHSYYGYTF
TGTGCCAGCAGGGAAGCCCACAGCTACTATGGCTACACCTTC
>NA|17|TRBJ2-7|TRBV4-1|TRBD2
CASSQDRTSGGAYEQYF
TGCGCCAGCAGCCAAGACCGCACTAGCGGGGGGGCTTACGAGCAGTACTTC
>NA|16|TRBJ2-7|TRBV4-1|TRBD1
CASSQEPGQGSDEQYF
TGCGCCAGCAGCCAAGAACCGGGACAGGGGTCGGACGAGCAGTACTTC
>once|14|TRBJ1-1|TRBV7-2|TRBD1
CASSLTGANTEAFF
TGTGCCAGCAGTCTTACAGGGGCGAACACTGAAGCTTTCTTT
>NA|16|TRBJ1-1|TRBV19|TRBD1
CASSPRATLQGTEAFF
TGTGCCAGTAGCCCCCGGGCGACCTTACAGGGGACTGAAGCTTTCTTT
>NA|11|TRBJ1-1|TRBV30|NA
CAWGRRTEAFF
TGTGCCTGGGGTAGGAGGACTGAAGCTTTCTTT